This TCR beta chain stems from a study of early stage breast cancer tumors. Whole-study findings and limits: Compared with adjacent normal breast, tumors showed 2 to 2.5-fold denser, more clonal T cells.

Notes on this clone: Its antigen is not identified.

Germline lookup yields CDR1 SGHTA and CDR2 FQGNSA. With 2 bases removed from V and 9 bases from J, the gap between germline ends came to 5 bases. The CDR3 totals 11 residues. Each sample had two DNA replicates, about 0.52 ug blood or about 1.5 ug tissue. Assay used: immunoSEQ multiplex PCR; TCRdb lists only in-frame clones, some missing. The table includes about 9,900 clones, 60% to 65% detected once. Material for sequencing was breast tumor tissue. The gene calls are TRBV7-2 and TRBJ1-5; D is undetermined. The sequence was collected from a person aged 60 to 70 with breast cancer. This CDR3 reads CASSLNGPQHF. The CDR3 region has the DNA TGTGCCAGCAGCTTAAACGGGCCCCAGCATTTT.